This T cell receptor beta chain was identified in a study of T cell repertoires in cytomegalovirus infection. On the study more broadly: Signatures in public TCR beta sequences pointed to both CMV infection and matching HLA type. Study outcomes and limitations: Cumulative public TCR beta family frequency identified carriers of CMV plus the relevant HLA. Clonotype analysis showed dominance of the ex vivo response by HLA-C-restricted CMV-specific TCR beta clonotypes.

TCRdb independently ran MiXCR on the reads; one entry per CDR3 protein. Here the sample spans about 680,000 distinct CDR3 sequences, roughly a quarter being singletons. V was clipped by 6 bases and J by 2 bases, with 16 bases between them. This CDR3 comprises 15 residues. From germline, CDR1 is MNHEY and CDR2 SMNVEV (reference sequence). This clonotype was counted only a few times. Its antigen remains unidentified. The receptor comes from a human donor in good health (CMV status not recorded). Some clones in this sample may be carry-over from other donors' samples. The material sequenced was CD8+ T cells from PBMCs. The chain links TRBV27 to TRBJ1-2, with D maybe TRBD1 (6 bases). The CDR3 region is CASRTGILGNYGYTF. The CDR3 DNA reads TGTGCCAGCAGAACAGGGATTTTAGGGAACTATGGCTACACCTTC.